These 16 T cell receptor beta chains originate from one sample sequenced in a study of monozygotic twins with cystic fibrosis. Using immunoSEQ multiplex PCR, the repertoire was profiled, and TCRdb retains in-frame clones only, with some absent. The data show some 22,000 clones, 95% to 98% seen once. Sequencing input: blood. The receptors derive from a girl under 18 with cystic fibrosis.

The chain joins TRBV4-2 to TRBJ1-3; D is uncertain. CDR1 LGHNA and CDR2 YNFKEQ come from the germline V gene. This CDR3 contains 16 residues. Trimming removed 2 bases from V and 0 bases from J, with 11 bases in between. The chain's CDR3 is CASSQLLRFSGNTIYF. For the CDR3, the DNA is TGTGCCAGCAGCCAACTCCTCAGGTTCTCTGGAAACACCATATATTTT.

The gene calls are TRBV29-1 and TRBJ2-6, with 11 bases aligning to TRBD2. Germline trimming cut 0 bases from V and 0 bases from J; bases unmatched to any gene: 4. CDR3 length: 18 residues. Germline assignment: CDR1 SQVTM and CDR2 ANQGSEA. CDR3 nucleotides: TGCAGCGTTGAAGACTGGACTAGCGGGTCCTCTGGGGCCAACGTCCTGACTTTC. It codes for CSVEDWTSGSSGANVLTF.

The chain employs TRBV7-2 and TRBJ1-2, with D possibly TRBD1 on 5 matching bases. V was cut by 3 bases and J by 7 bases, with 15 bases left in between. The CDR3 runs 14 residues. Germline V lookup: CDR1 SGHTA, CDR2 FQGNSA. CDR3 coding DNA: TGTGCCAGCAGCTTTATAGCCCCCGACAGTGGCTACACCTTC. The encoded protein is CASSFIAPDSGYTF.

The rearrangement uses TRBV6-6 and TRBJ1-4; maybe TRBD1 (5 bases). This CDR3 comprises 14 residues. V lost 5 bases, J lost 8 bases, and 15 bases lay in between. Germline V gene lookup returns CDR1 MNHNY and CDR2 SVGAGI (reference sequence). CDR3 bases: TGTGCCAGCAGTCCGACAGTAAAGGAGGAAAAACTGTTTTTT. Its protein product is CASSPTVKEEKLFF.

CDR3 sequence reads: CASSLGPGTGFHEQYV. The CDR3 DNA is TGTGCCAGCAGCCTAGGGCCCGGGACAGGGTTCCACGAGCAGTACGTC. The genes are TRBV7-8 and TRBJ2-7; 9 bases are a match to TRBD1. The CDR3 consists of 16 residues. The germline V gene encodes CDR1 SGHVS and CDR2 FQNEAQ. The V and J ends lost 5 bases and 5 bases, in that order; junction bases with no gene match: 13.

The chain has TRBV28 and TRBJ2-2; tentative D call: TRBD1 (5 bases). Germline V gene sequence: CDR1 MDHEN, CDR2 SYDVKM. CDR3 length equals 13 residues. Trimming left V 6 bases short and J 5 bases short, with 10 bases between. CDR3 in DNA: TGTGCCAGCAGGTCAGACAGAACCGGGGAGCTGTTTTTT. Amino acids: CASRSDRTGELFF.

This clone was observed once. The chain employs TRBV11-3 and TRBJ2-7; D tentatively fits TRBD1 or TRBD2 (5 bases each). The V gene's germline CDR1 is SGHNT and CDR2 YENEEA. The CDR3 loop spans 15 amino acids. V lost 1 base, J lost 3 bases, and 13 bases lay in between. CDR3 residues: CASSLGTEGHYEQYF. CDR3 bases: TGTGCCAGCAGCTTAGGTACAGAGGGGCACTACGAGCAGTACTTC.

The chain has TRBV27 and TRBJ1-1; no clear D gene. The germline V gene has CDR1 MNHEY and CDR2 SMNVEV (reference sequence). V was shortened by 3 bases and J by 6 bases, with 11 bases between the two germline ends. CDR3 length equals 13 residues. The CDR3 spells CASSFARTAEAFF. In DNA, the CDR3 is TGTGCCAGCAGTTTCGCCCGGACGGCTGAAGCTTTCTTT.

The rearrangement uses TRBV7-9 and TRBJ1-1; 7 bases are shared with TRBD1. V lost 3 bases and J lost 0; bases outside the gene matches: 7. The CDR3 totals 16 residues. Germline loops: CDR1 SEHNR, CDR2 FQNEAQ (reference sequence). The CDR3 bases are TGTGCCAGCAGCTTCACGACAGGGAGAGTGAACACTGAAGCTTTCTTT. Translation gives CASSFTTGRVNTEAFF.

The V gene is TRBV7-2, the J gene TRBJ2-7; the D call may be TRBD1 or TRBD2 (5 bases each). There are 13 residues in the CDR3. Germline V gene sequence: CDR1 SGHTA, CDR2 FQGNSA. Trimming left V 4 bases short and J 5 bases short, with 12 bases between. CDR3 region: CASSYGTDDEQYV. The CDR3 bases are TGTGCCAGCAGCTACGGGACCGACGACGAGCAGTACGTC.

The chain couples TRBV15 to TRBJ1-3; possibly TRBD1 for D (6 bases). The germline gives CDR1 LNHNV, CDR2 YYDKDF (reference sequence). V lost 3 bases and J lost 6, with 21 bases in between. The CDR3 has 17 residues. The CDR3 DNA reads TGTGCCACCAGCAGGAATTACGGGACAACTATCGAAAACACCATATATTTT. Translating gives CATSRNYGTTIENTIYF.

This chain connects TRBV4-1 to TRBJ2-1; 8 nucleotides line up with TRBD2. After removal of 3 bases from V and 0 bases from J, the junction contained 4 bases not matched to a gene. The germline gives CDR1 MGHRA, CDR2 YSYEKL. The CDR3 length is 16 residues. CDR3 DNA: TGCGCCAGCAGCCATCGGGCGGGGGGCTCCTACAATGAGCAGTTCTTC. Amino acids: CASSHRAGGSYNEQFF.

This chain links TRBV9 with TRBJ2-5, with TRBD2 identical over 9 bases. CDR1 and CDR2 (germline): SGDLS, YYNGEE. V lost 0 bases and J lost 2; bases outside the gene matches: 5. This CDR3 region has 16 residues. The CDR3 DNA reads TGTGCCAGCAGCGTAGGGGCTAGCGGGGCACAAGAGACCCAGTACTTC. Translating it yields CASSVGASGAQETQYF.

This chain connects TRBV21-1 to TRBJ2-5; TRBD2 is the table's D call and was not checked against the DNA. TRBV21-1 is tagged as a pseudogene. The CDR3 has 17 amino acids. Here the CDR3 reads CASSGGRGSGRCETQYF. CDR3 coding DNA: TGTGCCAGCAGCGGGGGGCGCGGGAGCGGGAGATGCGAGACCCAGTACTTC.

This chain uses TRBV5-1 with TRBJ2-3, with D possibly TRBD2 on 6 matching bases. Germline V gene lookup returns CDR1 SGHRS and CDR2 YFSETQ. CDR3 length: 16 residues. V lost 0 bases and J 5 bases, leaving 16 bases between the germline ends. The CDR3 DNA follows: TGCGCCAGCAGCTTGGTTGTTCCGGGGGATGGAGATACGCAGTATTTT. Amino acids: CASSLVVPGDGDTQYF.

CDR3 sequence reads: CASSEPRTKEGVPYNEQFF. In DNA, the CDR3 is TGTGCCAGCAGCGAGCCCCGGACTAAAGAAGGGGTCCCCTACAATGAGCAGTTCTTC. The rearrangement joins TRBV9 to TRBJ2-1; tentatively, D is TRBD2 (6 bases). From germline, CDR1 is SGDLS and CDR2 YYNGEE. This CDR3 is 19 amino acids long. Between the trimmed V and J ends, which lost 3 bases and 2 bases, there was a span of 24 bases.